Presented here are 27 T cell receptor beta chains from one specimen sequenced in a study of blood T cell repertoires in COVID-19. This table comes from immunoSEQ multiplex PCR, and its TCRdb copy is limited to in-frame clones, with some not included. This sample has 100,000 or so clones, with 88% found just once. Material for sequencing was peripheral blood. The receptors stem from a woman aged 55-69 years with acute or convalescent COVID-19.

This clone came up a few times. The rearrangement uses TRBV7-2 and TRBJ2-1, with TRBD2 matching 10 bases. CDR1 and CDR2 (germline): SGHTA, FQGNSA. Trimming removed 3 bases from V and 7 bases from J; junction bases left unmatched: 3. The CDR3 spans 14 residues. CDR3 DNA sequence: TGTGCCAGCAGCTTCGGACTAGCGGAGAATGAGCAGTTCTTC. Encoded protein: CASSFGLAENEQFF.

The gene calls are TRBV3-1 (or the pseudogene TRBV3-2) and TRBJ1-1; 7 nucleotides agree with TRBD1. The CDR3 runs 15 residues. The V gene's germline CDR1 is LGHDT and CDR2 YNNKEL (reference sequence). Trimming cost V 5 bases and J 0 bases; bases outside gene matches: 6. In DNA form, the CDR3 reads TGTGCCAGCAGCTATACAGGGGTCGTGAACACTGAAGCTTTCTTT. Its protein is CASSYTGVVNTEAFF.

The chain recombines TRBV27 with TRBJ2-3, with TRBD1 as a possible D gene (6 bases). The CDR3 is made up of 14 amino acids. Trimming took off 5 bases at V and 4 bases at J, with 13 bases between the two ends. CDR1 is MNHEY and CDR2 is SMNVEV in the germline V gene (reference sequence). The CDR3 here is CASSPGAPADTQYF. In DNA form, the CDR3 reads TGTGCCAGCAGTCCAGGGGCCCCGGCAGATACGCAGTATTTT.

This clone appeared once. CDR3 amino acids: CASSSPYQPQHF. CDR3 coding DNA: TGTGCCAGCAGTTCCCCCTATCAGCCCCAGCATTTT. The chain has TRBV6-5 and TRBJ1-5; no definite D call. Germline CDR1 reads MNHEY; CDR2 reads SVGAGI. The V gene lost 4 bases and the J gene lost 5 bases, with 6 bases spanning the gap. The CDR3 contains 12 residues.

This rearrangement joins TRBV5-1 to TRBJ1-2; no clear D. Looked up from germline, CDR1 is SGHRS and CDR2 is YFSETQ. The CDR3 runs 13 residues. V was trimmed by 0 bases and J by 13 bases, leaving 16 bases between them. The CDR3 loop reads CASSLGGEVESTF. The CDR3 bases are TGCGCCAGCAGCTTGGGGGGAGAGGTTGAGAGCACCTTC.

The genes are TRBV7-8 and TRBJ2-2; weak D call: TRBD1 (6 bases). This CDR3 is built from 16 residues. The germline gives CDR1 SGHVS, CDR2 FQNEAQ. Trimming removed 1 base from V and 0 bases from J, with 9 bases in between. The CDR3 sequence is CASSLVWTANTGELFF. In nucleotides, the CDR3 is TGTGCCAGCAGCTTAGTATGGACAGCGAACACCGGGGAGCTGTTTTTT.

The chain links TRBV11-2 to TRBJ2-6; 8 nucleotides agree with TRBD1. The J segment lost 4 bases and the V segment lost 8 bases, leaving 10 bases of the junction unmatched. This CDR3 spans 16 amino acids. Germline V CDR1 and CDR2: SGHAT, FQNNGV. This CDR3 reads CASGLGQGIGANVLTF. CDR3 nucleotide sequence: TGTGCCAGCGGACTCGGACAGGGAATCGGGGCCAACGTCCTGACTTTC.

This sequence joins TRBV10-3 and TRBJ1-5; 8 nucleotides match TRBD1. Germline values: CDR1 ENHRY, CDR2 SYGVKD. The V segment lost 5 bases and the J segment 0 bases; nucleotides outside the gene matches: 3. CDR3 length: 15 amino acids. CDR3 amino acids: CAISLTGDSNQPQHF. The CDR3 DNA sequence: TGTGCCATCAGTTTGACAGGGGATAGCAATCAGCCCCAGCATTTT.

The rearrangement uses TRBV29-1 and TRBJ1-1; 8 nucleotides match TRBD1. The CDR3 consists of 12 residues. Per germline, CDR1 SQVTM and CDR2 ANQGSEA. J lost 11 bases, V lost 7 bases, and 12 bases had no gene match. CDR3 sequence (DNA): TGCAGCGGTAGCGGGGGACAGGCCTACGCTTTCTTT. Residues: CSGSGGQAYAFF.

Comments on this clone: The junction does not match germline at one end; this may be a read error. The V call is TRBV7-7, the J call TRBJ2-3, with 12 bases that match TRBD2. Germline V gene lookup returns CDR1 SSHAT and CDR2 FNYEAQ (reference sequence). This CDR3 is built from 16 residues. The CDR3 sequence: CASSLGLAGNTDTQYF. CDR3 sequence (DNA): TGTGCTAGCAGCCTTGGACTAGCGGGAAACACAGATACGCAGTATTTT.

The rearrangement links TRBV6-6 to TRBJ1-1; D unclear. Deletions cut 5 bases from V and 5 bases from J, with 9 bases between. The CDR3 has 12 residues. Germline V lookup: CDR1 MNHNY, CDR2 SVGAGI (reference sequence). DNA of the CDR3: TGTGCCAGCAGTGGTGGAGGGACTGAAGCTTTCTTT. Its translation is CASSGGGTEAFF.

The sample holds one count of this clone. The V call is TRBV6-4, the J call TRBJ2-3, with a weak D call TRBD2 (6 bases). The CDR3 consists of 13 residues. The V gene lost 8 bases and the J gene lost 2 bases, with 11 bases spanning the gap. Per the germline V gene, CDR1 is MRHNA and CDR2 is SNTAGT. CDR3 coding DNA: TGTGCCAGCCATAAGCGGGCCACAGATACGCAGTATTTT. Protein product: CASHKRATDTQYF.

The chain recombines TRBV19 with TRBJ1-1; TRBD1 aligns across 7 bases. The CDR3 is 14 amino acids. Losses at the gene ends were 2 bases for V and 1 base for J; bases not matched to a gene: 1. Germline loops: CDR1 LNHDA, CDR2 SQIVND (reference sequence). The CDR3 here is CASSIRQGNTEAFF. In DNA form, the CDR3 reads TGTGCCAGTAGTATAAGACAGGGGAACACTGAAGCTTTCTTT.

The V and J genes are TRBV7-2 and TRBJ2-3; TRBD1 is a possible D gene (7 bases). V was clipped by 1 base and J by 6 bases, with 14 bases between them. Germline CDR1 reads SGHTA; CDR2 reads FQGNSA. The CDR3 extends over 15 amino acids. The CDR3 here is CASSLELAGGDTQYF. The CDR3 coding sequence is TGTGCCAGCAGCTTAGAACTAGCAGGGGGGGATACGCAGTATTTT.

The chain joins TRBV6-1 to TRBJ1-6; 7 positions agree with TRBD1. CDR3 length equals 15 residues. The V gene's germline CDR1 is MNHNS and CDR2 SASEGT. Trimming took 3 bases from V and 4 from J; bases not matched to a gene: 3. The CDR3 protein is CASSDDRVYNSPLHF. The CDR3 region has the DNA TGTGCCAGCAGTGATGACAGGGTATATAATTCACCCCTCCACTTT.

The chain is built from TRBV27 and TRBJ2-1, with D hard to call. CDR3 length: 15 residues. Deletions cut 5 bases from V and 0 bases from J, with 11 bases between. Germline CDR1 MNHEY, CDR2 SMNVEV (reference sequence). The CDR3 region is CASSPPASSYNEQFF. CDR3 DNA sequence: TGTGCCAGCAGTCCCCCGGCTAGCTCCTACAATGAGCAGTTCTTC.

V and J are TRBV13 and TRBJ2-2; the D gene is possibly TRBD1 (6 bases). The V end was cut by 3 bases, the J end by 8 bases, with 10 bases between. Germline V gene sequence: CDR1 PRHDT, CDR2 FYEKMQ (reference sequence). There are 13 residues in the CDR3. CDR3 in DNA: TGTGCCAGCAGCTTTCCCGGGACAGGGGAGCTGTTTTTT. It is translated as CASSFPGTGELFF.

The rearrangement links TRBV2 to TRBJ2-2, with unresolved D. The CDR3 extends over 13 amino acids. V was trimmed by 6 bases and J by 6 bases, leaving 11 bases between them. The V gene's germline CDR1 is SNHLY and CDR2 FYNNEI. The CDR3: CASSTTSPGELFF. In DNA form, the CDR3 reads TGTGCCAGCAGCACTACCAGCCCCGGGGAGCTGTTTTTT. Based on the CDR3 plus reference TRBV2 and TRBJ2-2, the full variable domain is EPEVTQTPSHQVTQMGQEVILRCVPISNHLYFYWYRQILGQKVEFLVSFYNNEISEKSEIFDDQFSVERPDGSNFTLKIRSTKLEDSAMYFCASSTTSPGELFFGEGSRLTVL.

The chain carries TRBV7-9 and TRBJ2-3; 9 bases agree with TRBD2. The CDR3 loop spans 15 amino acids. In germline, CDR1 is SEHNR, CDR2 FQNEAQ (reference sequence). Unmatched junction bases numbered 7, after V lost 7 bases and J lost 2 bases. The CDR3 region is CASTLPSGNTDTQYF. The CDR3 bases are TGTGCCAGCACACTCCCTAGCGGGAACACAGATACGCAGTATTTT.

CDR3 in amino acids: CASSDGQGGFSGNTIYF. CDR3 sequence (DNA): TGTGCCAGCAGTGACGGCCAGGGAGGGTTCTCTGGAAACACCATATATTTT. The V gene is TRBV6-1, the J gene TRBJ1-3; possible D gene TRBD1, 5 bases. Between the trimmed V and J ends, which lost 3 bases and 0 bases, there was a span of 15 bases. CDR1 and CDR2 from the germline V gene are MNHNS and SASEGT. The CDR3 runs to 17 residues.

This clone was counted a single time. This sequence joins TRBV19 and TRBJ2-2, with TRBD2 identical over 15 bases. CDR3 size: 16 residues. From germline, CDR1 is LNHDA and CDR2 SQIVND (reference sequence). The junction had 2 bases not matched to a gene; V was cut back by 3 bases and J by 6 bases. CDR3: CASSIGTSGRPGELFF. CDR3 bases: TGTGCCAGTAGTATTGGGACTAGCGGGAGGCCCGGGGAGCTGTTTTTT.

This clone came up a few times. V is TRBV23-1 and J is TRBJ2-1, with D perhaps TRBD2 (6 bases). TRBV23-1 falls under the ORF class, with uncertain function. With 3 bases removed from V and 8 bases from J, the gap between germline ends came to 14 bases. The CDR3 loop spans 14 amino acids. The CDR3 reads CASSHSREVYEQFF. The CDR3, as DNA: TGCGCCAGCAGTCATTCCAGGGAGGTCTATGAGCAGTTCTTC.

The chain joins TRBV18 to TRBJ1-3, with D maybe TRBD1 (5 bases). In germline, CDR1 is KGHSH, CDR2 LQKENI. This CDR3 contains 15 residues. The V end was cut by 0 bases, the J end by 4 bases, with 10 bases between. In DNA form, the CDR3 reads TGTGCCAGCTCACCACCGATGCAGGGAGGAAACACCATATATTTT. Protein sequence: CASSPPMQGGNTIYF. Full variable domain (rest looked up from reference TRBV18 and TRBJ1-3): NAGVMQNPRHLVRRRGQEARLRCSPMKGHSHVYWYRQLPEEGLKFMVYLQKENIIDESGMPKERFSAEFPKEGPSILRIQQVVRGDSAAYFCASSPPMQGGNTIYFGEGSWLTVV.

The chain joins TRBV18 to TRBJ2-6; a weak D match, TRBD1 (6 bases). The CDR3 runs to 16 residues. The V and J ends lost 0 bases and 0 bases respectively, with 6 bases between them. CDR1 is KGHSH and CDR2 is LQKENI in the germline V gene. The CDR3 spells CASSPPTGSGANVLTF. Here the CDR3 DNA reads TGTGCCAGCTCACCACCGACAGGCTCTGGGGCCAACGTCCTGACTTTC.

The rearrangement joins TRBV7-9 to TRBJ1-6; D unresolved. Germline V lookup: CDR1 SEHNR, CDR2 FQNEAQ (reference sequence). Trimming took off 6 bases at V and 6 bases at J, with 12 bases between the two ends. The CDR3 is 14 amino acids. DNA of the CDR3: TGTGCCAGCAGTTACGAGGAGTTTAATTCACCCCTCCACTTT. As protein: CASSYEEFNSPLHF.

V usage is TRBV9 and J usage is TRBJ2-7; D is possibly TRBD2 (6 bases). Trimming shortened V by 4 bases and J by 5 bases, and 22 bases separated the two germline ends. CDR1 is SGDLS and CDR2 is YYNGEE in the germline V gene. This CDR3 is 16 amino acids long. For the CDR3, the DNA is TGTGCCAGCAGCTGGGACTTCGCGGCCAAAGGAGACGAGCAGTACTTC. Encoded protein: CASSWDFAAKGDEQYF.

V is TRBV2 and J is TRBJ2-5; no clear D gene. Germline CDR1 reads SNHLY; CDR2 reads FYNNEI. The CDR3 sequence is 12 residues long. Trimming pared 5 bases from V and 5 bases from J, leaving 9 bases between. In DNA form, the CDR3 reads TGTGCCAGCAGTCCCCGGTGGGAGACCCAGTACTTC. It is translated as CASSPRWETQYF.